These 2 T cell receptor beta chains originate from one sample sequenced in a study of T cell changes during pregnancy in multiple sclerosis. Using immunoSEQ multiplex PCR, the repertoire was profiled, and TCRdb retains in-frame clones only, with some absent. The sample shows some 90,000 clones, roughly 90% of them seen only once. The input for sequencing was peripheral blood, taken in the first trimester of pregnancy. The receptors were gathered from a female donor with multiple sclerosis, enrolled in a pregnancy study.

The chain carries TRBV28 and TRBJ1-1; no definite D call. Germline-derived CDR1 and CDR2 are MDHEN and SYDVKM. Trimming shortened V by 6 bases and J by 0 bases, and 8 bases separated the two germline ends. The CDR3 runs 13 residues. The DNA of the CDR3 is TGTGCCAGCAGCCCCTATTTGAACACTGAAGCTTTCTTT. It translates to CASSPYLNTEAFF. The variable domain in full, with the rest retrieved from reference TRBV28 and TRBJ1-1, is DVKVTQSSRYLVKRTGEKVFLECVQDMDHENMFWYRQDPGLGLRLIYFSYDVKMKEKGDIPEGYSVSREKKERFSLILESASTNQTSMYLCASSPYLNTEAFFGQGTRLTVV.

The rearrangement uses TRBV9 and TRBJ2-2, with D unclear. With 4 bases removed from V and 3 bases from J, the gap between germline ends came to 13 bases. The CDR3 is made up of 15 amino acids. Germline lookup yields CDR1 SGDLS and CDR2 YYNGEE. As DNA, the CDR3 is TGTGCCAGCAGCCCCCGGGTAGCTGACACCGGGGAGCTGTTTTTT. It translates to CASSPRVADTGELFF.